This is a list of T cell receptor beta chains from one sample in a study of T cell responses to AZD1222 COVID-19 vaccine. Sequencing used immunoSEQ multiplex PCR; TCRdb keeps in-frame clones, though not all of them. Found here are more than 60,000 clones, around 87% of them singletons; the top ten hold about 22%. Sequencing used peripheral blood, obtained on day 0 of AZD1222 vaccination. All receptors come from an adult in good health. CDR3s include the opening cysteine and the closing phenylalanine or tryptophan. The D gene is left open where the match is weak. Some rows mark clone size as missing; the rest say once, few, many or name a class of expanded clone.

J	D	size	V	CDR3	DNA
TRBJ2-2	-	-	TRBV5-5	CASSLILSNTGELFF	TGTGCCAGCAGCTTAATACTATCCAACACCGGGGAGCTGTTTTTT
TRBJ2-1	TRBD1	-	TRBV29-1	CSVGQGFNNEQFF	TGCAGCGTTGGACAGGGGTTTAACAATGAGCAGTTCTTC
TRBJ2-2	-	-	TRBV9	CASSVYGTGELFF	TGTGCCAGCAGCGTATACGGCACCGGGGAGCTGTTTTTT
TRBJ2-3	TRBD1	-	TRBV9	CASSGGYSTGLLDTQYF	TGTGCCAGCAGCGGGGGATACTCGACAGGGCTTTTAGATACGCAGTATTTT
TRBJ1-6	-	-	TRBV18	CASSPNPGRNSPLHF	TGTGCCAGCTCACCAAATCCAGGGAGGAATTCACCCCTCCACTTT
TRBJ1-6	-	-	TRBV7-2	CASSLQLGSPLHF	TGTGCCAGCAGCTTGCAGCTAGGGTCACCCCTCCACTTT
TRBJ1-5	-	-	TRBV11-3	CASSPRDQPQHF	TGTGCCAGCAGCCCCCGTGATCAGCCCCAGCATTTT
TRBJ2-7	-	-	TRBV2	CASMGGFPGPKGYEQYF	TGTGCCAGCATGGGGGGTTTTCCGGGTCCGAAGGGCTACGAGCAGTACTTC
TRBJ1-3	-	few	TRBV6-1	CASSEEEGSSGNTIYF	TGTGCCAGCAGTGAAGAAGAGGGTAGCTCTGGAAACACCATATATTTT
TRBJ2-1	-	-	TRBV12-3/TRBV12-4	CASRRINEQFF	TGTGCCAGCAGACGGATCAATGAGCAGTTCTTC
TRBJ2-2	-	-	TRBV25-1	CASSEYLNTGELFF	TGTGCCAGCAGTGAATACCTGAACACCGGGGAGCTGTTTTTT
TRBJ2-1	-	-	TRBV5-4	CASSPTSGNEQFF	TGTGCCAGCAGCCCGACTAGTGGCAATGAGCAGTTCTTC
TRBJ2-7	TRBD1	-	TRBV2	CASTGQAYEQYF	TGTGCCAGTACGGGACAGGCCTACGAGCAGTACTTC
TRBJ2-2	TRBD2	-	TRBV7-3	CASRFNSGSGAGELFF	TGTGCCAGCAGATTTAATAGCGGGAGTGGGGCCGGGGAGCTGTTTTTT
TRBJ2-1	TRBD2	-	TRBV4-2	CASSQGTGTSFYEQFF	TGTGCCAGCAGCCAGGGGACCGGGACTAGCTTCTATGAGCAGTTCTTC
TRBJ1-2	TRBD1	-	TRBV5-1	CASSEDRGYGYTF	TGCGCCAGCAGCGAAGACAGGGGCTATGGCTACACCTTC
TRBJ2-3	-	-	TRBV9	CASSVGDLPSTDTQYF	TGTGCCAGCAGCGTAGGAGACCTACCCAGCACAGATACGCAGTATTTT
TRBJ1-1	-	once	TRBV29-1	CSVVPGDTEAFF	TGCAGCGTTGTTCCAGGGGACACTGAAGCTTTCTTT
TRBJ1-5	-	once	TRBV4-1	CASSQRGGGNQPQHF	TGCGCCAGCAGCCAAAGAGGAGGGGGCAATCAGCCCCAGCATTTT
TRBJ2-7	-	-	TRBV11-3	CASSREEGEQYF	TGTGCCAGCAGCCGAGAGGAGGGCGAGCAGTACTTC
TRBJ2-7	-	-	TRBV14	CASSADYAEQYF	TGTGCCAGCAGCGCAGACTACGCCGAGCAGTACTTC
TRBJ1-2	-	few	TRBV7-9	CASSLGTGSGYTF	TGTGCCAGCAGCTTAGGCACGGGTTCTGGCTACACCTTC
TRBJ1-3	-	-	TRBV27	CASSLTWGGGNTIYF	TGTGCCAGCAGTTTAACGTGGGGGGGTGGAAACACCATATATTTT
TRBJ2-2	TRBD2	-	TRBV6-2/TRBV6-3	CASSVEGGTNTGELFF	TGTGCCAGCAGTGTGGAGGGAGGGACGAACACCGGGGAGCTGTTTTTT
TRBJ2-7	-	-	TRBV19	CASSTGLLPYEQYF	TGTGCCAGTAGTACGGGACTCTTGCCCTACGAGCAGTACTTC
TRBJ2-7	-	-	TRBV6-5	CASRKGGHSYEQYF	TGTGCCAGCAGGAAAGGGGGGCACTCCTACGAGCAGTACTTC
TRBJ2-7	-	-	TRBV18	CASSSDRYEQYF	TGTGCCAGCTCATCTGACAGATACGAGCAGTACTTC
TRBJ2-1	-	-	TRBV5-1	CASSREGQGVFDEQFF	TGCGCCAGCAGCCGGGAGGGACAGGGTGTTTTCGATGAGCAGTTCTTC
TRBJ1-5	TRBD1	-	TRBV5-1	CASSQTGMSWQPQHF	TGCGCCAGCTCACAGACAGGGATGAGTTGGCAGCCCCAGCATTTT
TRBJ2-3	-	-	TRBV19	CASSIDQLQDTQYF	TGTGCCAGTAGTATAGATCAACTTCAAGATACGCAGTATTTT
TRBJ2-6	-	-	TRBV19	CASSVLETGANVLTF	TGTGCCAGTAGTGTCTTGGAAACCGGGGCCAACGTCCTGACTTTC
TRBJ1-1	-	-	TRBV4-1	CASSHPLFGEAFF	TGCGCCAGCAGCCATCCCTTATTCGGCGAAGCTTTCTTT
TRBJ2-2	-	-	TRBV7-7	CASSPLDSIPGELFF	TGTGCCAGCAGCCCTCTAGACTCAATTCCCGGGGAGCTGTTTTTT
TRBJ1-5	-	once	TRBV28	CASSLSGAGGQPQHF	TGTGCCAGCAGTTTGTCCGGGGCAGGAGGTCAGCCCCAGCATTTT
TRBJ1-2	TRBD1	once	TRBV3-1/TRBV3-2	CASSPTDRAGGYTF	TGTGCCAGCAGCCCCACCGACAGGGCGGGTGGCTACACCTTC
TRBJ2-1	-	-	TRBV12-3/TRBV12-4	CASSLRLWDEQFF	TGTGCCAGCAGTTTGCGATTGTGGGATGAGCAGTTCTTC
TRBJ1-1	TRBD1	-	TRBV28	CASSDNQQGGTEAFF	TGTGCCAGCAGCGACAACCAACAGGGGGGGACTGAAGCTTTCTTT
TRBJ2-1	-	-	TRBV27	CASSLFPASSYNEQFF	TGTGCCAGCAGTTTATTTCCAGCTAGCTCCTACAATGAGCAGTTCTTC
TRBJ1-1	-	few	TRBV19	CASSIPLGTEAFF	TGTGCCAGTAGTATACCTTTGGGCACTGAAGCTTTCTTT
TRBJ2-7	TRBD1	-	TRBV15	CATSRDRMDEQYF	TGTGCCACCAGCAGGGACAGGATGGACGAGCAGTACTTC
TRBJ1-2	-	-	TRBV5-6	CASSLKIRGAEYGYTF	TGTGCCAGCAGCTTGAAGATAAGGGGGGCAGAATATGGCTACACCTTC
TRBJ1-3	-	-	TRBV20-1	CSASLRQPGNTIYF	TGCAGTGCTAGTCTCAGGCAACCTGGAAACACCATATATTTT
TRBJ1-2	-	-	TRBV4-3	CASSPSAVGGPRYGYTF	TGCGCCAGCAGCCCCTCTGCGGTGGGGGGTCCAAGATATGGCTACACCTTC
TRBJ2-2	-	-	TRBV3-1/TRBV3-2	CASSPQRSAGELFF	TGTGCCAGCAGCCCGCAGAGGTCTGCCGGGGAGCTGTTTTTT
TRBJ2-1	-	few	TRBV21-1	CASSKKFRDMPYNEQFF	TGTGCCAGCAGCAAAAAATTCCGGGACATGCCATACAATGAGCAGTTCTTC
TRBJ2-1	TRBD1	-	TRBV10-2	CASILQGTNEQFF	TGCGCCAGCATATTACAGGGGACAAATGAGCAGTTCTTC
TRBJ2-3	TRBD1	-	TRBV6-6	CASTLGQGDTDTQYF	TGTGCCAGCACTCTAGGACAGGGGGACACAGATACGCAGTATTTT
TRBJ2-4	-	-	TRBV6-6	CASRGVEDKNIQYF	TGTGCCAGCAGGGGAGTTGAGGACAAAAACATTCAGTACTTC
TRBJ1-1	-	-	TRBV7-6	CASREEAEAFF	TGTGCCAGCAGGGAGGAGGCTGAAGCTTTCTTT
TRBJ2-7	TRBD1	medium-sized	TRBV13	CASSSTGGSYEQYF	TGTGCCAGCAGTTCGACAGGGGGATCCTACGAGCAGTACTTC
TRBJ2-5	-	-	TRBV11-1	CASSLWGGETQYF	TGTGCCAGCAGCTTATGGGGAGGAGAGACCCAGTACTTC
TRBJ2-1	TRBD2	-	TRBV3-1/TRBV3-2	CASSPGLALTYNEQFF	TGTGCCAGCAGCCCTGGACTAGCCCTCACCTACAATGAGCAGTTCTTC
TRBJ2-1	-	-	TRBV11-2	CASSLDRGHYNEQFF	TGTGCCAGCAGCTTAGATCGCGGACACTACAATGAGCAGTTCTTC
TRBJ1-1	-	once	TRBV9	CASSPNSMNTEAFF	TGTGCCAGCAGTCCGAACAGTATGAACACTGAAGCTTTCTTT
TRBJ2-7	TRBD2	-	TRBV5-1	CASSLGQGGVYEQYF	TGCGCCAGCAGCTTGGGGCAGGGAGGGGTTTACGAGCAGTACTTC
TRBJ2-5	TRBD2	-	TRBV5-4	CASSLGGQRGQETQYF	TGTGCCAGCAGCTTGGGTGGCCAGCGGGGACAAGAGACCCAGTACTTC
TRBJ1-1	-	-	TRBV7-9	CASSRDQNTEAFF	TGTGCCAGCAGCCGGGACCAGAACACTGAAGCTTTCTTT
TRBJ1-3	-	-	TRBV25-1	CASRPREGLAGNTIYF	TGTGCCAGCAGGCCCCGCGAGGGGTTGGCTGGAAACACCATATATTTT
TRBJ2-3	TRBD1	-	TRBV28	CASRTPAGTGKGRSTDTQYF	TGTGCCAGCAGAACCCCCGCCGGGACAGGGAAGGGGCGAAGCACAGATACGCAGTATTTT